These T cell receptor beta chains were read from a single sample in a study of patients and donors after allogeneic stem cell transplantation. TCRdb re-analysed the RT-PCR reads in MiXCR, keeping a single row per CDR3 protein. Seen here are more than 850,000 distinct CDR3 sequences, roughly 18% observed once, and the top ten hold approximately 5.9%. The sequenced sample consisted of blood, either unsorted or a sorted T cell fraction (not recorded which). The receptor set was obtained from a human donor who was either an allogeneic HSCT recipient or a stem cell or donor lymphocyte infusion donor (not recorded which). It is not recorded whose cells these are; they may come from a transplant donor. Each CDR3 is given with its conserved first and last residue. The D gene is left open where the match is weak. Some rows have no size entry. The others give once, few or many, or a class for an expanded clone.

>TRBJ1-3|.|TRBV6-5|.
TGTGCCAGCAGTTACTCGGCGTTTTCTGGAAACACCATATATTTT
CASSYSAFSGNTIYF
>TRBJ2-3|few|TRBV27|.
TGTGCCAGCAGTTTTACGGGAGAGGGCACAGATACGCAGTATTTT
CASSFTGEGTDTQYF
>TRBJ1-5|many|TRBV3-1|.
TGTGCCAGCAGCCGGGGGAAGATTGTTCAGCCCCAGCATTTT
CASSRGKIVQPQHF
>TRBJ1-2|many|TRBV6-5|.
TGTGCCAGCAGTTACTCAGGTCGGAACTATGGCTACACCTTC
CASSYSGRNYGYTF
>TRBJ1-2|few|TRBV6-2/TRBV6-3|.
TGTGCCAGCAGTTACTACCCCGTCTATGGCTACACCTTC
CASSYYPVYGYTF
>TRBJ2-1|few|TRBV29-1|.
TGCAGCGTTGGGCAGGCACGCTTGTACAATGAGCAGTTCTTC
CSVGQARLYNEQFF
>TRBJ2-7|few|TRBV27|TRBD1
TGTGCCAGCAGTTTTCACGACAGGGCCAAGGAGCAGTACTTC
CASSFHDRAKEQYF
>TRBJ1-1|.|TRBV4-1|.
TGCGCCAGCAGCCAAGTGGGGGGGCACACTGAAGCTTTCTTT
CASSQVGGHTEAFF
>TRBJ2-6|many|TRBV10-3|.
TGTGCCATGGCGAGGGGCTCTGGGGCCAACGTCCTGACTTTC
CAMARGSGANVLTF
>TRBJ2-7|.|TRBV5-1|.
TGCGCCAGCAGCCATATTGGGATGGGGGACGAGCAGTACTTC
CASSHIGMGDEQYF
>TRBJ2-7|.|TRBV5-1|TRBD2
TGCCCCAGCAGCTTATCTAGCGGGAGCTACGAGCAGTACTTC
CPSSLSSGSYEQYF
>TRBJ2-6|.|TRBV5-6|.
TGTGCCAGCAGCCCGACTAAAACTGGGGCCAACGTCCTGACTTTC
CASSPTKTGANVLTF
>TRBJ2-3|.|TRBV4-3|TRBD2
TGCGCCAGCAGCCAAGGGACTAGCGGGGGTTGGGGAACAGATACGCAGTATTTT
CASSQGTSGGWGTDTQYF
>TRBJ1-6|.|TRBV15|TRBD1
TGTGCCACCAGCATCGGGCAGGGGGATTCACCCCTCCACTTT
CATSIGQGDSPLHF
>TRBJ2-7|many|TRBV20-1|TRBD2
TGCAGTGCTAGAACCCGGACTAGCGGGAGGAACGAGCAGTACTTC
CSARTRTSGRNEQYF
>TRBJ1-6|few|TRBV7-6|.
TGTGCCAGCAGCTTAGCGGCAAAGAATTCACCCCTCCACTTT
CASSLAAKNSPLHF
>TRBJ1-2|.|TRBV7-6|.
TGTGCCACCGCAAGGGCTACCACCTATGGCTACACCTTC
CATARATTYGYTF
>TRBJ2-3|few|TRBV7-6|.
TGTGCCAGCAGGCCTACGTTCACAGATACGCAGTATTTT
CASRPTFTDTQYF
>TRBJ2-5|.|TRBV11-3|.
TGTGCCAGCAGCGAGGGGGACCACCAAGAGACCCAGTACTTC
CASSEGDHQETQYF
>TRBJ2-1|few|TRBV20-1|TRBD2
TGCAGTGCTAGCCTCCTACTAGCGTCGGATGAGCAGTTCTTC
CSASLLLASDEQFF
>TRBJ1-2|few|TRBV30|.
TGTGCCTGGAGTCCCGTGGTTTACACCTTC
CAWSPVVYTF
>TRBJ1-1|.|TRBV11-2|.
TGTGCCAGCAGCCTGATTTTCAAGGGTTTAAGGAACACTGAAGCTTTCTTT
CASSLIFKGLRNTEAFF
>TRBJ2-7|.|TRBV20-1|.
TGCAGTGCCCAGGACAGAACCTACGAGCAGTACTTC
CSAQDRTYEQYF
>TRBJ2-4|many|TRBV12-3/TRBV12-4|.
TGTGCCAGCAGCAACCCCGGACAGCGAGTCAAAAACATTCAGTACTTC
CASSNPGQRVKNIQYF
>TRBJ1-2|.|TRBV29-1|.
TGCAGCGTTGAAGGAGTGGGCTCAGGCGGCTACACCTTC
CSVEGVGSGGYTF
>TRBJ2-7|.|TRBV5-1|.
TGCGCCAGCAGCTTCTTTGGGATTTCCTACGAGCAGTACTTC
CASSFFGISYEQYF
>TRBJ2-2|.|TRBV30|.
TGTGCCTGGAGTGGTAGTAGCGGAGCTACCGGGGAGCTGTTTTTT
CAWSGSSGATGELFF
>TRBJ1-2|.|TRBV5-5|.
TGTGCCAGCAAGTTTGGGCAGAACTATGGCTACACCTTC
CASKFGQNYGYTF
>TRBJ2-5|many|TRBV12-3/TRBV12-4|.
TGTGCCAGCAGCCCCCCGACCGCCTACCAAGAGACCCAGTACTTC
CASSPPTAYQETQYF
>TRBJ2-2|few|TRBV2|TRBD2
TGTGCCAGCAGTCGGGAGGCGAACACCGGGGAGCTGTTTTTT
CASSREANTGELFF
>TRBJ2-3|.|TRBV4-1|.
TGCGCCAGCAGCCCACAGTTTCCCCTCGGACGGGATACGCAGTATTTT
CASSPQFPLGRDTQYF
>TRBJ2-5|few|TRBV2|TRBD1
TGTGCCAGCAGTCACCGGGACAGGGAGACCCAGTACTTC
CASSHRDRETQYF
>TRBJ1-1|few|TRBV6-5|.
TGTGCCAGCAGTTACCTTGGCAGCCCAACCCAAACTGAAGCTTTCTTT
CASSYLGSPTQTEAFF
>TRBJ2-1|few|TRBV15|.
TGTGCCACCACCGACGGGAGCTCCTACAATGAGCAGTTCTTC
CATTDGSSYNEQFF
>TRBJ2-5|few|TRBV15|.
TGTGCCACCAGCAGAGATCCCACCAGGAAGAGATTC
CATSRDPTRKRF